This TCR beta chain derives from a study of molecular identifiers for immune sequencing clone quantification. The CDR3 is 13 amino acids. V dropped 0 bases and J dropped 3 bases, with 4 bases sitting between them. Germline loops: CDR1 MNHEY, CDR2 SVGAGI. One entry per CDR3 protein results from TCRdb running MiXCR on the PCR reads. The table lists 400,000 to 600,000 distinct CDR3 sequences, about 25% of them singletons. The rearrangement links TRBV6-5 to TRBJ2-3, with D unresolved. The specimen was naive CD8+ T cells from blood, with Jurkat cell RNA spiked in. Subset denoted: FACS-sorted CD8+CD4-CCR7+CD45RA+ naive T cells. The origin of this receptor is a human donor in good health. Some libraries in this study had Jurkat cell RNA spiked in. As DNA, the CDR3 is TGTGCCAGCAGTTACTCCGTTACAGATACGCAGTATTTT. Residues: CASSYSVTDTQYF.